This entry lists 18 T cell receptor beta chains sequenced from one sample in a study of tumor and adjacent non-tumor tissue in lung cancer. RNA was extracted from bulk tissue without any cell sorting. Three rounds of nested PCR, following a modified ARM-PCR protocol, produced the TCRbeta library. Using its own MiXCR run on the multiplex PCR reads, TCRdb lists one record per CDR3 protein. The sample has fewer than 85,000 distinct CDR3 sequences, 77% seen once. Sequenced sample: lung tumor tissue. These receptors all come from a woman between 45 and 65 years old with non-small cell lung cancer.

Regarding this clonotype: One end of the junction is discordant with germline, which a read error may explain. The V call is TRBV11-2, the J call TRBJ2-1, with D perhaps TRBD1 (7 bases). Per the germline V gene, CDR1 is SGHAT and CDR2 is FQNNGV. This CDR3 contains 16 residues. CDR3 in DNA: TGTGCCAACAGCCCAGGGGGGCTAGCGAGAATAGGTGAACAGTTCTTC. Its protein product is CANSPGGLARIGEQFF.

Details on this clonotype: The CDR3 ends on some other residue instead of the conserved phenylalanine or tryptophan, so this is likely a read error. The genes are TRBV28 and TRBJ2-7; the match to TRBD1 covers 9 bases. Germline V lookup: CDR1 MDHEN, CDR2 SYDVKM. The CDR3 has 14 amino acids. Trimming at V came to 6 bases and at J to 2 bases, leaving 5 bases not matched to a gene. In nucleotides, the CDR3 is TGTGCCAGCAGACAGGGACAGGGCCCCTACGAGCAGTACCTC. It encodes CASRQGQGPYEQYL.

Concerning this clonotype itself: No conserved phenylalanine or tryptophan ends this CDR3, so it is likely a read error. The DNA of the CDR3 is TGTGCCAGCAGTCAAGGCGACGGAGAATACGAGCAGTACTCC. The encoded protein is CASSQGDGEYEQYS. The V gene is TRBV4-2, the J gene TRBJ2-7, with unresolved D. Germline V gene lookup returns CDR1 LGHNA and CDR2 YNFKEQ. The CDR3 extends over 14 amino acids.

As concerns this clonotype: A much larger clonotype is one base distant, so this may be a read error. CDR3 in DNA: TGCGCCAGCAGCTTTGGTCAGGGCTCCAACAATGAGCAGTTCTTC. This codes for CASSFGQGSNNEQFF. The V and J genes are TRBV5-1 and TRBJ2-1; the D gene is possibly TRBD1 (5 bases). The CDR3 totals 15 residues. Per the germline V gene, CDR1 is SGHRS and CDR2 is YFSETQ.

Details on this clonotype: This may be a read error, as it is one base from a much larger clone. CDR3 DNA: TGCGCCAGCAGCTTGGTTAGCGGGCCCAGCACAGATACGCATTATTTT. Translating gives CASSLVSGPSTDTHYF. The chain employs TRBV5-1 and TRBJ2-3; 7 bases align to TRBD2. The CDR3 is made up of 16 amino acids. Germline V CDR1 and CDR2: SGHRS, YFSETQ.

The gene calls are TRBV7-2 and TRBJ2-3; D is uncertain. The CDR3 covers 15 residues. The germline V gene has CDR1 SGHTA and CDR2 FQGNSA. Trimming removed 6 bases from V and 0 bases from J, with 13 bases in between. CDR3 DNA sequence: TGTGCCAGCAGTCTCGCAGCCGCTAGCACAGATACGCAGTATTTT. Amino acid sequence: CASSLAAASTDTQYF.

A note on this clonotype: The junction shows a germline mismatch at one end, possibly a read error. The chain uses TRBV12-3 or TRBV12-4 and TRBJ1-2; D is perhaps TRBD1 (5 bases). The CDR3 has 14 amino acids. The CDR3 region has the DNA TGTGCCAGCAGATTCGGGGGAGACGCGTATGGCTACACGTTC. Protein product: CASRFGGDAYGYTF.

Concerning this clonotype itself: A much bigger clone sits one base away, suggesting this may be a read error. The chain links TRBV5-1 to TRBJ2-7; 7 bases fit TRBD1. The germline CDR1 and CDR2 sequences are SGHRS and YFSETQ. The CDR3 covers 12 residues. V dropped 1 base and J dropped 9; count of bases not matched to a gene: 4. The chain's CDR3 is CASSLNRGTQYF. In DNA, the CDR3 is TGCGCCAGCAGCTTGAACAGGGGAACGCAGTACTTC.

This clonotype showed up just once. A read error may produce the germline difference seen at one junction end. CDR3 DNA: TGTACCAGCAGTTACGTTCCTGTCTTTGGAAACACCATATATTTT. It specifies CTSSYVPVFGNTIYF. The V call is TRBV6-5, the J call TRBJ1-3; no definite D call. CDR3 length: 15 amino acids. Germline-derived CDR1 and CDR2 are MNHEY and SVGAGI.

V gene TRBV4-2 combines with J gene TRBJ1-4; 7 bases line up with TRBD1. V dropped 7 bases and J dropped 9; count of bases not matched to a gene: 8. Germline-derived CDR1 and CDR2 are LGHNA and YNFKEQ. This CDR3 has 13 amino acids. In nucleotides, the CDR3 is TGTGCCAGCAACCAGAGACAGGGTAAAAAACTGTTTTTT. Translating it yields CASNQRQGKKLFF.

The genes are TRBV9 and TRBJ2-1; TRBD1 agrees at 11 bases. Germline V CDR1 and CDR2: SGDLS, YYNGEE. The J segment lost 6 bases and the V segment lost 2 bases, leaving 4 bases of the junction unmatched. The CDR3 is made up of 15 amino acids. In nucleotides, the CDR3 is TGTGCCAGCAGCGTGGAGGGACAGGGGGGCAATGAGCAGTTCTTC. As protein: CASSVEGQGGNEQFF. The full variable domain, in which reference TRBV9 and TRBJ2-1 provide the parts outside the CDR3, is DSGVTQTPKHLITATGQRVTLRCSPRSGDLSVYWYQQSLDQGLQFLIQYYNGEERAKGNILERFSAQQFPDLHSELNLSSLELGDSALYFCASSVEGQGGNEQFFGPGTRLTVL.

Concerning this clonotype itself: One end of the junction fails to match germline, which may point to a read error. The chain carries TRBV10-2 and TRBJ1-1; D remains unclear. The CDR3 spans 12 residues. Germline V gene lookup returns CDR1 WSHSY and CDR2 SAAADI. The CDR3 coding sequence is TGCGTCAGCAGTGAGGCAAACACTGAATCTTTCTTT. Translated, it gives CVSSEANTESFF.

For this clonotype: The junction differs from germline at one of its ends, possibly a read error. CDR3 loop: CASSYFLPGGNTVELFF. CDR3 DNA sequence: TGTGCCAGCAGTTACTTCCTCCCAGGGGGGAACACCGTGGAGCTGTTTTTT. This rearrangement joins TRBV6-7 to TRBJ2-2; D may be TRBD1 (7 bases). TRBV6-7 is reported as an ORF; its role is uncertain. This CDR3 region has 17 residues.

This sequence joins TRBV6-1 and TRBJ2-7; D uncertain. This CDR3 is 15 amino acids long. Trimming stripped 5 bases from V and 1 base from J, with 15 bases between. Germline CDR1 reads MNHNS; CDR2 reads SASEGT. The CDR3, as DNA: TGTGCCAGCAGTATAAGTGGTAGCTCGTCCTACGAGCAGTACTTC. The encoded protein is CASSISGSSSYEQYF.

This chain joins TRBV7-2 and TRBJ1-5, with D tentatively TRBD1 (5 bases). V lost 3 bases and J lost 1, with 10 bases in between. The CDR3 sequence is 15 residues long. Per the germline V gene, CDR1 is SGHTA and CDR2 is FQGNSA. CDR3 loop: CASSFGDPSNQPQHF. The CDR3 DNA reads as TGTGCCAGCAGCTTCGGGGACCCAAGCAATCAGCCCCAGCATTTT.

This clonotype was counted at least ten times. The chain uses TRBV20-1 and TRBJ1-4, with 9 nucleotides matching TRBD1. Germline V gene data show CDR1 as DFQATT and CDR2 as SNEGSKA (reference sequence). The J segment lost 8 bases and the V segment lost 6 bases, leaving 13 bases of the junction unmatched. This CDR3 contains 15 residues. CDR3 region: CSAQVVGQGVEKLFF. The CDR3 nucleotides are TGCAGTGCCCAAGTGGTGGGACAGGGAGTAGAAAAACTGTTTTTT.

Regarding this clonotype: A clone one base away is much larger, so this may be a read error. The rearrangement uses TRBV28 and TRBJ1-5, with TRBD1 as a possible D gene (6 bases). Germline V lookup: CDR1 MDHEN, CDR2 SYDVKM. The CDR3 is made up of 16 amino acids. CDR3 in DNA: TGTGTCAGCAGTCGTAGAACAGGGCTGGGCAATCAGCCCCAGCATTTT. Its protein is CVSSRRTGLGNQPQHF.

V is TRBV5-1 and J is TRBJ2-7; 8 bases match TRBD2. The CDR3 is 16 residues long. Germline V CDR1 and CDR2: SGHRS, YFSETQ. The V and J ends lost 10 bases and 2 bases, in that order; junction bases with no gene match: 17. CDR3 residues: CADSPNVAGTAYEQYF. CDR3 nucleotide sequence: TGCGCCGACAGCCCCAACGTAGCGGGAACAGCCTACGAGCAGTACTTC.